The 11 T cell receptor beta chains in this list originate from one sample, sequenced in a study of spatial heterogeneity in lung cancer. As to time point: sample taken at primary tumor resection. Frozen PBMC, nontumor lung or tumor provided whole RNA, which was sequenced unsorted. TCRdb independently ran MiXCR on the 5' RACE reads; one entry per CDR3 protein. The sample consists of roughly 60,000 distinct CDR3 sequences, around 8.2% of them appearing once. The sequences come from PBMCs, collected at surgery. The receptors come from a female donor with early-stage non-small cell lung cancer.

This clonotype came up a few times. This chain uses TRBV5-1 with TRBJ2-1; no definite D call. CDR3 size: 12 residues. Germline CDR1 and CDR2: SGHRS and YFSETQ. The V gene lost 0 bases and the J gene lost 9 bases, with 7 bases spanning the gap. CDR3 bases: TGCGCCAGCAGCTTGGAAGAGAGTGAGCAGTTCTTC. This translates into CASSLEESEQFF.

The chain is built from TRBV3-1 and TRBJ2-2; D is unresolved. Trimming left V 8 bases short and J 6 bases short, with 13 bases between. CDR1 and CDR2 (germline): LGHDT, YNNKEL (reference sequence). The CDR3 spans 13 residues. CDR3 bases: TGTGCCAGCCGAAAGAGTGAAGCCGGGGAGCTGTTTTTT. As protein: CASRKSEAGELFF.

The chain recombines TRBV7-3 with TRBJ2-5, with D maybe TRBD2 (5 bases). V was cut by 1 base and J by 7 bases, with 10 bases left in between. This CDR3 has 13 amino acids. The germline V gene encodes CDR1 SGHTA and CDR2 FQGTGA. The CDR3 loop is CASSLKPRGTQYF. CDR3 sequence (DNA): TGTGCCAGCAGCTTAAAACCCCGGGGGACCCAGTACTTC. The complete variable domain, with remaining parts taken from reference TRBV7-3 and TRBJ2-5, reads GAGVSQTPSNKVTEKGKYVELRCDPISGHTALYWYRQSLGQGPEFLIYFQGTGAADDSGLPNDRFFAVRPEGSVSTLKIQRTERGDSAVYLCASSLKPRGTQYFGPGTRLLVL.

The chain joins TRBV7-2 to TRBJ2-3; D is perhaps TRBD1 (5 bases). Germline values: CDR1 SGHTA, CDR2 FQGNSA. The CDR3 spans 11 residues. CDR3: CASPKGDTQYF. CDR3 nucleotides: TGTGCTAGTCCGAAGGGGGATACGCAGTATTTT.

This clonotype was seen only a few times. The CDR3 DNA reads as TGTGCCAGCAGCATCCTTGGCGGAGGGGACAATGAGCAGTTCTTC. This sequence encodes CASSILGGGDNEQFF. The gene calls are TRBV7-3 and TRBJ2-1, with TRBD2 as a possible D gene (6 bases). The CDR3 totals 15 residues. V lost 5 bases and J 5 bases, leaving 16 bases between the germline ends. Germline V lookup: CDR1 SGHTA, CDR2 FQGTGA.

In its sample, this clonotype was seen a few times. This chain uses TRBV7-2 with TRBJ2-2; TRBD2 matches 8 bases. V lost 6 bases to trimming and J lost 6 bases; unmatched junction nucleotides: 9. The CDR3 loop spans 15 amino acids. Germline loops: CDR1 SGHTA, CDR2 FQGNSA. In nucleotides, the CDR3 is TGTGCCAGCAGATCCCAGACTAGCGCCCCCGGGGAGCTGTTTTTT. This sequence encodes CASRSQTSAPGELFF.

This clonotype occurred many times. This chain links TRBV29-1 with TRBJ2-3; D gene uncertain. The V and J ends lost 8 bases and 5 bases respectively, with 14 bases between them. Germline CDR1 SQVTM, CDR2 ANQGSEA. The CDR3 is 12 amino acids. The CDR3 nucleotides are TGCAGCCTTCTAGTGCAACAAGATACGCAGTATTTT. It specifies CSLLVQQDTQYF.

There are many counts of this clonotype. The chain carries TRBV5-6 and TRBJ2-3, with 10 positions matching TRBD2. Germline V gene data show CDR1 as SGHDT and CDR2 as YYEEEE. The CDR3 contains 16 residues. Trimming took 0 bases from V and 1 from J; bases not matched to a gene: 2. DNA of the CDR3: TGTGCCAGCAGCTTGGCCCTAGCGGGAGGCACAGATACGCAGTATTTT. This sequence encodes CASSLALAGGTDTQYF.

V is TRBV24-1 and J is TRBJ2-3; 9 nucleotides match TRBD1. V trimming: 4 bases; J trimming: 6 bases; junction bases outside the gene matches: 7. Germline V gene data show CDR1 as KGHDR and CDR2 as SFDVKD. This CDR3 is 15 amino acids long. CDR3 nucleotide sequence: TGTGCCACCAGTGAAGTCCGCGGACAGGGGGATACGCAGTATTTT. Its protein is CATSEVRGQGDTQYF.

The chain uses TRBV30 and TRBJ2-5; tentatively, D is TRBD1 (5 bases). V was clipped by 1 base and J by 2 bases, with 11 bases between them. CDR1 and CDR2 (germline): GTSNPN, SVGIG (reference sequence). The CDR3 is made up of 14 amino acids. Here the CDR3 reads CAWSGTRVQETQYF. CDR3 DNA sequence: TGTGCCTGGAGTGGGACACGCGTTCAAGAGACCCAGTACTTC.

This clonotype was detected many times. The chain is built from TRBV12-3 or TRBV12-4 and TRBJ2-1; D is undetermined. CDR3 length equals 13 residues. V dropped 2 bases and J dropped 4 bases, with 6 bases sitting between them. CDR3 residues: CASSLNGYNEQFF. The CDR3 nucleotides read TGTGCCAGCAGTTTAAACGGATACAATGAGCAGTTCTTC.